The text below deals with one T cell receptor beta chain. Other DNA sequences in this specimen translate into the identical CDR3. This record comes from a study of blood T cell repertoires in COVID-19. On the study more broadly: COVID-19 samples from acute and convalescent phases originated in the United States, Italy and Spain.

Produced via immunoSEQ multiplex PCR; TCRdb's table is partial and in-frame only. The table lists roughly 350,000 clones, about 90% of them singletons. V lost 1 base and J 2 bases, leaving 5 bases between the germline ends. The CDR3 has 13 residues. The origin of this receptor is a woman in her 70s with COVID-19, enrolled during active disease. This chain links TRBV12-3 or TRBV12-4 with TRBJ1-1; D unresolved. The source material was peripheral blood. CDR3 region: CASSLGQNTEAFF. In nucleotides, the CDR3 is TGTGCCAGCAGTTTAGGGCAAAACACTGAAGCTTTCTTT.